One T cell receptor beta chain is described in this entry. The CDR3 has 13 residues. Germline V lookup: CDR1 SGDLS, CDR2 YYNGEE. V lost 0 bases to trimming and J lost 7 bases, with 10 bases between them. The data belong to a study of T cell responses to AZD1222 COVID-19 vaccine. Turning to the study itself: Pooled in the analysis were second doses at about 4 or about 12 weeks.

The table came from immunoSEQ multiplex PCR; TCRdb's copy has only in-frame clones and leaves some out. The sample has 130,000 to 150,000 clones, about 92% seen once. This TCR came from an adult in good health. The sequences come from peripheral blood, collected on day 0 of AZD1222 vaccination. V and J are TRBV9 and TRBJ1-1; no reliable D call. CDR3 coding DNA: TGTGCCAGCAGCGTAGGGTCCGTTGGTGAAGCTTTCTTT. This translates into CASSVGSVGEAFF.